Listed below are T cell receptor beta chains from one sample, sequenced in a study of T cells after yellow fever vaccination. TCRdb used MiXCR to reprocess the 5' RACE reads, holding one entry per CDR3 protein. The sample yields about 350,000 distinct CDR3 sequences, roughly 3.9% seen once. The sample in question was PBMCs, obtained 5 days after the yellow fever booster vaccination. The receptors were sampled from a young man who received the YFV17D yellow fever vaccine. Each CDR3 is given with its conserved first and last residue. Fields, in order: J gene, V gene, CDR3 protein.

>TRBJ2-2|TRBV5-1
CASSPLRFTGELFF
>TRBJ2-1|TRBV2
CASRPGQGSYNEQFF
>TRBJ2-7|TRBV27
CASSPSPGEAYEQYF
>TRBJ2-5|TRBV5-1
CASSPGGTEETQYF
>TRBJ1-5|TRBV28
CASKMGVSHQPQHF
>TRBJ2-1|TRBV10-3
CAIRPGLAQSGNEQFF
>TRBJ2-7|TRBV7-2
CASSLGGPLNEQYF
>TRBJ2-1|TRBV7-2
CASSLARISGSWGNEQFF
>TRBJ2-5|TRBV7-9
CASSSDSGGARETQYF
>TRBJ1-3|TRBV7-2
CASSFGSGNTIYF
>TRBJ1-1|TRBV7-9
CASSYRGQVGNTEAFF
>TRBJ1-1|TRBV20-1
CSAPPGTRTGVTEAFF
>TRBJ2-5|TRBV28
CASRQTGAETQYF
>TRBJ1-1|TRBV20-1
CSAPGQANTEAFF
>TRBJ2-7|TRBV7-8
CASGPPGTGYEQYF
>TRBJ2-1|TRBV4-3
CASSSGITGPHNEQFF
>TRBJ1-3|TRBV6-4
CASITWTGGAGNTIYF
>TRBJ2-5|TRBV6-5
CASSYRWGSTQYF
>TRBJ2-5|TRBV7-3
CASSLDRGKETQYF
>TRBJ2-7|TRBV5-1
CASRPPGQGFHEQYF
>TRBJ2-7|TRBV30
CAWSESSYEQYF
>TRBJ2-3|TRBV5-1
CASSPVKRLSTSDTQYF
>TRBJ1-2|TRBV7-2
CASSLVGGTALGYTF
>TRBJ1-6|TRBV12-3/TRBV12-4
CASSQQDRSSYNSPLHF
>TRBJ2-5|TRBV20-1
CSARDLGLIQETQYF
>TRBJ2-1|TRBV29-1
CSVEHPRSYNEQFF
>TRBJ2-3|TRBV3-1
CASSHPGDPPVPIYTDTQYF